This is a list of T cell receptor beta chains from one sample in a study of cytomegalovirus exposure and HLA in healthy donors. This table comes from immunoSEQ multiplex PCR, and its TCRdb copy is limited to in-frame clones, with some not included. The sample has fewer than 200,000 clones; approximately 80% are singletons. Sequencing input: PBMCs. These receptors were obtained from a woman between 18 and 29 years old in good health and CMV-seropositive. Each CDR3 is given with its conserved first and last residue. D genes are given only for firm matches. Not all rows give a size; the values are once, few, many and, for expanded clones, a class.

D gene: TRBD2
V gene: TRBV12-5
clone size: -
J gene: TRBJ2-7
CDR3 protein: CASPAGGRSYEQYF
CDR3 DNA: TGTGCTAGTCCAGCGGGCGGGAGATCCTACGAGCAGTACTTC

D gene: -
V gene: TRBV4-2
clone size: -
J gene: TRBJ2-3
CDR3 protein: CASSQDRARVHF
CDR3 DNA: TGTGCCAGCAGCCAAGATCGAGCCCGGGTCCATTTT

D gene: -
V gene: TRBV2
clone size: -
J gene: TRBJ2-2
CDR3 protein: CASRVAENTGELFF
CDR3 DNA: TGTGCCAGCAGGGTAGCGGAGAACACCGGGGAGCTGTTTTTT

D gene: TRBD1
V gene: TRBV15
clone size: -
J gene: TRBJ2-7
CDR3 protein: CATSGRDRGTSEQYF
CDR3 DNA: TGTGCCACCAGCGGACGAGACAGGGGAACTTCCGAGCAGTACTTC

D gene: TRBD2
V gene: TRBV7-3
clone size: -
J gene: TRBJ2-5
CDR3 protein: CASSLRGGEETQYF
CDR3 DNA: TGTGCCAGCAGTCTCCGGGGGGGAGAAGAGACCCAGTACTTC

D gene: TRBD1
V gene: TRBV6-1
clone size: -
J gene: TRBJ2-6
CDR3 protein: CASSAQGAGANVLTF
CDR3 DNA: TGTGCCAGCAGTGCCCAGGGGGCTGGGGCCAACGTCCTGACTTTC

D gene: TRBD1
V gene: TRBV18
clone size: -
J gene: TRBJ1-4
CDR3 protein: CASSPDRASEKLFF
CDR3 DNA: TGTGCCAGCTCACCAGACAGGGCGTCGGAAAAACTGTTTTTT

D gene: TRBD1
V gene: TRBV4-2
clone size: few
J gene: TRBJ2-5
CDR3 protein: CASSQGQGGETQYF
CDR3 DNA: TGTGCCAGCAGCCAAGGACAGGGGGGGGAGACCCAGTACTTC

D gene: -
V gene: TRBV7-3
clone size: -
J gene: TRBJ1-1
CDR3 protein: CASSLTGNTEAFF
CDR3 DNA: TGTGCCAGCAGCTTGACAGGGAACACTGAAGCTTTCTTT

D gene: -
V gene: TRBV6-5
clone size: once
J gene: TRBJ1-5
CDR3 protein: CASSYSQARQPQHF
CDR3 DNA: TGTGCCAGCAGTTACTCGCAGGCACGGCAGCCCCAGCATTTT

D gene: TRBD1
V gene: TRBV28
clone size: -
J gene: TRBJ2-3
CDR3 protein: CASSETGLADTQYF
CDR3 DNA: TGTGCCAGCAGTGAGACAGGGCTGGCAGATACGCAGTATTTT

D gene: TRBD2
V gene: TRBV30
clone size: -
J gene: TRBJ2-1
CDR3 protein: CAWSFGGGNEQFF
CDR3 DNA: TGTGCCTGGAGTTTCGGCGGGGGCAATGAGCAGTTCTTC

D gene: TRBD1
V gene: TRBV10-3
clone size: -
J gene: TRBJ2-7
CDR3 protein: CAIRQGDYEQYF
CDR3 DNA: TGTGCCATCAGACAGGGGGACTACGAGCAGTACTTC

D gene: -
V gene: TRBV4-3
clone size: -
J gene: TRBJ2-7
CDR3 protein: CASSQGHGSYEQYF
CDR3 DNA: TGCGCCAGCAGCCAAGGACACGGGAGCTACGAGCAGTACTTC

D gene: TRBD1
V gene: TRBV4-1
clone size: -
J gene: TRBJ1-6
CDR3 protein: CASSQAPLGQAHRSSYNSPLHF
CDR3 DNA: TGCGCCAGCAGCCAAGCCCCTTTAGGACAGGCACACCGGAGCTCCTATAATTCACCCCTCCACTTT

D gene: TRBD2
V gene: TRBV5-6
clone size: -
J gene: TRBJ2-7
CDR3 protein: CASSLGTSIHEQYF
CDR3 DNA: TGTGCCAGCAGCTTGGGGACTAGCATCCACGAGCAGTACTTC

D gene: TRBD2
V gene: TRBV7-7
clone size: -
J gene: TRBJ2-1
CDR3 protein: CASSLGGVSRGIDEQFF
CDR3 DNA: TGTGCTAGCAGCTTAGGAGGAGTTTCGCGGGGGATCGATGAGCAGTTCTTC

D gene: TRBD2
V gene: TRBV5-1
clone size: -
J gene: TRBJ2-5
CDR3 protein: CASSLTSGGGKETQYF
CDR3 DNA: TGCGCCAGCAGCTTGACTAGCGGGGGGGGGAAAGAGACCCAGTACTTC

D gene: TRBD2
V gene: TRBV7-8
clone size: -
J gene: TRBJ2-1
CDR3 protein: CASSNGPGAGDPYRIDEQFF
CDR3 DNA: TGTGCCAGCAGCAACGGCCCGGGAGCGGGGGACCCTTATAGGATCGATGAGCAGTTCTTC

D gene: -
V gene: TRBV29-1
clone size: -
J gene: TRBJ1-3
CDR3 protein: CSVGGPVGNTIYF
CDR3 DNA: TGCAGCGTTGGGGGGCCTGTTGGAAACACCATATATTTT

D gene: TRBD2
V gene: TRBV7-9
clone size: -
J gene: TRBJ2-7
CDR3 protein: CASSPSGTTNEQYF
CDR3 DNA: TGTGCCAGCAGCCCTAGTGGGACTACAAACGAGCAGTACTTC

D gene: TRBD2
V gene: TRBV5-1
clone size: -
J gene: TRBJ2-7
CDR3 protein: CASSLGLAGGHTYEQYF
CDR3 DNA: TGCGCCAGCAGCTTGGGGCTAGCGGGGGGTCACACCTACGAGCAGTACTTC

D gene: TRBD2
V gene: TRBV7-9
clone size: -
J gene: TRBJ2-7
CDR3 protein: CASSPTLAYEQYF
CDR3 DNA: TGTGCCAGCAGCCCAACACTAGCGTACGAGCAGTACTTC

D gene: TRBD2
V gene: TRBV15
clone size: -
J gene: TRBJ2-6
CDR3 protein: CATSRYNFGRGSGANVLTF
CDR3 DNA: TGTGCCACCAGCAGATACAATTTCGGGAGGGGCTCTGGGGCCAACGTCCTGACTTTC

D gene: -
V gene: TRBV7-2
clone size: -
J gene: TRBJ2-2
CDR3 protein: CATNLNRALNTGELFF
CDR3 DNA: TGTGCCACCAATCTCAACAGGGCCCTGAACACCGGGGAGCTGTTTTTT

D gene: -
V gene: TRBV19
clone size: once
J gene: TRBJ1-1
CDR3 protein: CASSIWERGSTEAFF
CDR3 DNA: TGTGCCAGTAGTATATGGGAACGGGGGTCCACTGAAGCTTTCTTT

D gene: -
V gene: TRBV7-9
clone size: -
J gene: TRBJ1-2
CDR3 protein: CASSSYSQEDMVYTF
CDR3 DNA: TGTGCCAGCAGCTCTTACTCTCAAGAAGACATGGTATACACCTTC

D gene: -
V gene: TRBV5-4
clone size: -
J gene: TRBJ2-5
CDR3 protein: CASSLTGLPGETQYF
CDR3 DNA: TGTGCCAGCAGCCTGACAGGACTCCCAGGGGAGACCCAGTACTTC

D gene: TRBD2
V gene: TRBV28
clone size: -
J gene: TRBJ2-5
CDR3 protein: CASSLGLRLAGGETQYF
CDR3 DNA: TGTGCCAGCAGTTTGGGTTTGAGACTAGCGGGGGGAGAGACCCAGTACTTC

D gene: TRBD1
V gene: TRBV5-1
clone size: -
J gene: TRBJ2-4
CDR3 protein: CASSWVGQAENIQYF
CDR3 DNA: TGCGCCAGCAGCTGGGTGGGACAGGCGGAGAACATTCAGTACTTC

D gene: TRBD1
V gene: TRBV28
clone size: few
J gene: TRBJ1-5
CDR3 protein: CASSPITGASGPQHF
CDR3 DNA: TGTGCCAGCAGTCCCATTACAGGGGCCTCTGGGCCCCAGCATTTT

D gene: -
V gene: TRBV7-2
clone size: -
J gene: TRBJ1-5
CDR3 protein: CASSLWSRVDQPQHF
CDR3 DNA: TGTGCCAGCAGCTTATGGTCCCGGGTGGATCAGCCCCAGCATTTT

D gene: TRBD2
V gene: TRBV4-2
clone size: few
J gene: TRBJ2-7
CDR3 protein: CASSQDLTSGGAVVYEQYF
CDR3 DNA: TGTGCCAGCAGCCAAGACTTGACTAGCGGGGGGGCGGTAGTGTACGAGCAGTACTTC

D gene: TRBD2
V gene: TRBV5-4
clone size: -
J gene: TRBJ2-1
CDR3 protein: CASSYGLADYNEQFF
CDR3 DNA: TGTGCCAGCAGTTATGGACTAGCGGATTACAATGAGCAGTTCTTC

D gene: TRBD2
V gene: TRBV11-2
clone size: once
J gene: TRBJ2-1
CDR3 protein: CASRTSGGANEQFF
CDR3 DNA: TGTGCCAGCAGAACTAGCGGGGGGGCCAATGAGCAGTTCTTC

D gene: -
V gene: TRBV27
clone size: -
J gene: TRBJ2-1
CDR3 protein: CASSLHEGQYNEQFF
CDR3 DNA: TGTGCCAGCAGTTTACATGAAGGACAGTACAATGAGCAGTTCTTC

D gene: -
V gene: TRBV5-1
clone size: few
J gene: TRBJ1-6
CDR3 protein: CASSLGRVGNSPLHF
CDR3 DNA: TGCGCCAGCAGCTTGGGGAGAGTAGGTAATTCACCCCTCCACTTT

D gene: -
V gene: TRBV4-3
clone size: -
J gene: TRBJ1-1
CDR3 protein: CASSQGRRNTEAFF
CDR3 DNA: TGCGCCAGCAGCCAAGGGAGAAGGAACACTGAAGCTTTCTTT

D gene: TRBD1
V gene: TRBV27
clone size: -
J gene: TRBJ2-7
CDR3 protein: CASSAGTGVTYEQYF
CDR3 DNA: TGTGCCAGCAGTGCCGGGACAGGGGTTACCTACGAGCAGTACTTC

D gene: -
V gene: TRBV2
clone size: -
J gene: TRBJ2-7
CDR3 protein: CASMPNGYEQYF
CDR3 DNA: TGTGCCAGCATGCCCAACGGTTACGAGCAGTACTTC

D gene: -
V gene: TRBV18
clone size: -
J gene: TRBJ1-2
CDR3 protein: CASSPGTEQNYGYTF
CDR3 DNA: TGTGCCAGCTCACCAGGTACAGAGCAAAACTATGGCTACACCTTC

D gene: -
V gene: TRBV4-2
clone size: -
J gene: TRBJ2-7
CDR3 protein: CASSPQEQGREQYF
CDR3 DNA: TGTGCCAGCAGCCCCCAGGAACAGGGCCGAGAGCAGTACTTC

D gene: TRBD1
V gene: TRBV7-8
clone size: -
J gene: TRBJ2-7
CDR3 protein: CASSLALQGKAYEQYF
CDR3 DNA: TGTGCCAGCAGCTTAGCGTTACAGGGGAAGGCGTACGAGCAGTACTTC

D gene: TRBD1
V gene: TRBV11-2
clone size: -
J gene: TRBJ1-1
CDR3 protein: CASSPRRTGSNTEAFF
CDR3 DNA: TGTGCCAGCAGCCCAAGAAGGACAGGTTCGAACACTGAAGCTTTCTTT

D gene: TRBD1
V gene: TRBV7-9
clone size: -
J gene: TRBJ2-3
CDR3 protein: CASSLGRQGGADTQYF
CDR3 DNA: TGTGCCAGCAGCTTGGGTCGACAGGGGGGTGCAGATACGCAGTATTTT

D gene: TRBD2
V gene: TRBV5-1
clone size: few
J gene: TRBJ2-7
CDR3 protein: CASSVTSGSSYEQYF
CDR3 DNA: TGCGCCAGCAGCGTAACTAGCGGGAGCTCCTACGAGCAGTACTTC